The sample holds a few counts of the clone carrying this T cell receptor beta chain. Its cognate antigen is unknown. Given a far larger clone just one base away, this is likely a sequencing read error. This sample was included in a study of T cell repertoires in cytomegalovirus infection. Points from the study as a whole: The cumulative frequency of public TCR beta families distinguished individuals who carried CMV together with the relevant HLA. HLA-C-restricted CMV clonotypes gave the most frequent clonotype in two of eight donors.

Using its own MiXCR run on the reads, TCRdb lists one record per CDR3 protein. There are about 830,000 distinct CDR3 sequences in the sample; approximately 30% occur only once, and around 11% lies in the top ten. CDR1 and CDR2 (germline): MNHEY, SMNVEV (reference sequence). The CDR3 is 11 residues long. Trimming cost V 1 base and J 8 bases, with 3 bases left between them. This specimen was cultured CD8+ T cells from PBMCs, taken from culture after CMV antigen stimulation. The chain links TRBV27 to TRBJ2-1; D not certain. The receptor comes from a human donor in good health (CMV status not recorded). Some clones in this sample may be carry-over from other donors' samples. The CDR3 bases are TGTGCCAGCAGTTTATACCATGAGCAGTTCTTC. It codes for CASSLYHEQFF.